This T cell receptor beta chain came from a study of blood T cell repertoires in COVID-19. The overall study: The United States, Italy and Spain provided the acute and convalescent COVID-19 samples.

This CDR3 has 15 residues. V was trimmed by 0 bases and J by 2 bases, leaving 8 bases between them. Germline values: CDR1 LGHNA, CDR2 YNFKEQ. Data came from immunoSEQ multiplex PCR; TCRdb stores just in-frame clones and leaves some out. The data show 150,000 or so clones, around 85% seen once. The sample comprised peripheral blood. This chain joins TRBV4-2 and TRBJ1-3; no firm D call. The clonotype was recovered from a man aged 60-69 years with acute or convalescent COVID-19. The CDR3, as DNA: TGTGCCAGCAGCCAAGAGCACGGAGCTGGAAACACCATATATTTT. Translated, it gives CASSQEHGAGNTIYF.